Each of the 8 T cell receptor beta chains below was sequenced from the same sample in a study of regulatory T cells in long-lasting Graves disease. The TCR beta library used iRepertoire HTBI primers with Arm-PCR amplification of CDR3. TCRdb itself ran the multiplex PCR reads through MiXCR, one entry per CDR3 protein. This sample has hundreds of thousands of distinct CDR3 sequences, with around 17% found just once. Indicated time point: newly diagnosed GD, antithyroid drugs for less than 3 months. Researchers made the TCR library from RNA that was extracted from PBMCs. The same data also went into a second study, on T cells in Graves' hyperthyroidism and ophthalmopathy.

The source material was peripheral blood mononuclear cells (PBMCs), sampled at new diagnosis, from a patient treated with antithyroid drugs. The receptors here all came from a woman aged 25 to 45 with Graves disease.

J is TRBJ1-2 and V is TRBV6-5; 8 positions match TRBD1. CDR1 and CDR2 from the germline V gene are MNHEY and SVGAGI. After removal of 2 bases from V and 8 bases from J, the junction contained 4 bases not matched to a gene. CDR3 length equals 13 residues. The CDR3 loop reads CASSYDRGYGYTF. CDR3 coding DNA: TGTGCCAGCAGTTACGACAGGGGATACGGCTACACCTTC.

This clonotype came up a few times. The CDR3 DNA reads as TGTGCCAGCAGTTTCTCCCCTCAGAGGGAGCAGTTCTTC. Its translation is CASSFSPQREQFF. The chain links TRBV6-2 or TRBV6-3 to TRBJ2-1; unclear D gene. The CDR3 covers 13 residues. The germline V gene encodes CDR1 MNHEY and CDR2 SVGEGT. The V gene lost 4 bases and the J gene lost 10 bases, with 14 bases spanning the gap.

This clonotype was found many times. The CDR3 nucleotides read TGTGCCAGCAGTTCCGACAGATACGTCACCGGGGAGCTGTTTTTT. Translation: CASSSDRYVTGELFF. This chain uses TRBV6-5 with TRBJ2-2, with D possibly TRBD1 on 5 matching bases. CDR1 MNHEY and CDR2 SVGAGI come from the germline V gene. The CDR3 runs 15 residues. Trimming left V 4 bases short and J 4 bases short, with 13 bases between.

This clonotype was recorded at least ten times. The J gene is TRBJ2-5, the V gene TRBV7-9; 7 positions match TRBD1. J gave up 4 bases and V 9 bases, and 11 bases lay outside the gene matches. The CDR3 covers 14 residues. In germline, CDR1 is SEHNR, CDR2 FQNEAQ (reference sequence). The CDR3 bases are TGTGCCAGTAAACTTCCGGGACAGAGAGAGACCCAGTACTTC. Amino acids: CASKLPGQRETQYF.

The genes are TRBV28 and TRBJ1-6; a possible D gene is TRBD1 (6 bases). Between the trimmed V and J ends, which lost 5 bases and 10 bases, there was a span of 21 bases. Germline V lookup: CDR1 MDHEN, CDR2 SYDVKM. CDR3 size: 16 residues. CDR3 DNA sequence: TGTGCCAGCAGTCCTCTCTATGCGGGGGCGAGGTCACCCCTCCACTTT. It specifies CASSPLYAGARSPLHF.

This clonotype occurred many times. The chain employs TRBV6-2 or TRBV6-3 and TRBJ2-2; 7 nucleotides match TRBD2. After removal of 2 bases from V and 7 bases from J, the junction contained 13 bases not matched to a gene. The CDR3 spans 17 residues. Germline values: CDR1 MNHEY, CDR2 SVGEGT. CDR3 sequence reads: CASSYRWDYLLGGELFF. The CDR3 DNA sequence: TGTGCCAGCAGTTACCGATGGGACTACCTTCTTGGCGGGGAGCTGTTTTTT.

The chain has TRBV2 and TRBJ2-2; D unclear. The V end was cut by 7 bases, the J end by 6 bases, with 9 bases between. CDR3 size: 12 residues. CDR1 is SNHLY and CDR2 is FYNNEI in the germline V gene. In DNA, the CDR3 is TGTGCCAGCAAGGCCCTGTCCGGGGAGCTGTTTTTT. Protein product: CASKALSGELFF.

The table lists this clonotype with many counts. The rearrangement links TRBV11-1 to TRBJ2-1; TRBD2 agrees at 12 bases. This CDR3 region has 15 residues. CDR1 is SGHAT, CDR2 FQDESV, per germline (reference sequence). The V gene end was trimmed by 5 bases and the J gene end by 9 bases; junction bases not matched to a gene: 8. The CDR3 here is CASSRLAGASGEQFF. The CDR3 DNA follows: TGTGCCAGCAGCAGACTAGCGGGAGCGTCGGGTGAGCAGTTCTTC.